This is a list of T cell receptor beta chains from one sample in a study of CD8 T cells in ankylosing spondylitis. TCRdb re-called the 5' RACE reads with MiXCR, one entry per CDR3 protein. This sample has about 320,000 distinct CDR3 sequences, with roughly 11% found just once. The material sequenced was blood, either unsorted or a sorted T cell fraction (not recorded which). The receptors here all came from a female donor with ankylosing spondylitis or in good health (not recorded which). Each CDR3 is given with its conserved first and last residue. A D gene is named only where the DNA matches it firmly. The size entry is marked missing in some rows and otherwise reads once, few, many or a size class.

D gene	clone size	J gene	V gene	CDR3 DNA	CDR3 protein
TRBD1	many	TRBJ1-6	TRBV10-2	TGCGCCAGCCTCCTGACAGGGGAGGGTAATTCACCCCTCCACTTT	CASLLTGEGNSPLHF
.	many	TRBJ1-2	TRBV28	TGTGCCAGCAACCGGGGAGGGCTCGCCTATGGCTACACCTTC	CASNRGGLAYGYTF
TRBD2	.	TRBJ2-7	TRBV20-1	TGCAGTGGTGCGGGGGGCGCGGGGGATTACTACGAGCAGTACTTC	CSGAGGAGDYYEQYF
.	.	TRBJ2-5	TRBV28	TGTGCCAGCAGGGTCGGGACATTCCAAGAGACCCAGTACTTC	CASRVGTFQETQYF
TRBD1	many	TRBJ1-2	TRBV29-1	TGCAGCGACGAAGGGGGCAGGGGAAGTTCAAACTATGGCTACACCTTC	CSDEGGRGSSNYGYTF
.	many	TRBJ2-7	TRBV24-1	TGTGCCCCCCGGCACGAGCAGTACTTC	CAPRHEQYF
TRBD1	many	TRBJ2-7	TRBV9	TGTGCCAGCAGCGTTGGGGACAGGGGTTACGAGCAGTACTTC	CASSVGDRGYEQYF
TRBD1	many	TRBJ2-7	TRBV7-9	TGTGCCAGCAGCTTAGTGGGGACAGCATACGAGCAGTACTTC	CASSLVGTAYEQYF
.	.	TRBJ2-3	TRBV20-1	TGCAGTGCTAGAGATTGGAGGCAGCCTACCACAGATACGCAGTATTTT	CSARDWRQPTTDTQYF
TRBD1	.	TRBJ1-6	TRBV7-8	TGTGCCAGCAGCTTAGCGGCAGGGGGAAATTCACCCCTCCACTTT	CASSLAAGGNSPLHF
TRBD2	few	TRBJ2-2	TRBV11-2	TGTGCCAGCAGCTTGCGACCGGGACTAGCGACCGGGGAGCTGTTTTTT	CASSLRPGLATGELFF
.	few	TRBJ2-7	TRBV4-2	TGTGCCAGCAGCCAAGATCTTCTTGGGGGGACCGAGCAGTACTTC	CASSQDLLGGTEQYF
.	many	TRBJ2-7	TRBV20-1	TGCAGTGCTAGAGATCCAGCCAGGTCCTCCTACGAGCAGTACTTC	CSARDPARSSYEQYF
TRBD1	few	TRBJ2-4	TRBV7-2	TGTGCCAGCAGCCACAGACAGGGGCGACCCGAAGGACACATTCAGTACTTC	CASSHRQGRPEGHIQYF
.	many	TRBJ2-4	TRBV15	TGTGCCACCAGCAGAGATTCCCTGTCAGGGTCGGCCAAAAACATTCAGTACTTC	CATSRDSLSGSAKNIQYF
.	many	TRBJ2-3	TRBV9	TGTGCCAGCAGCCCTACTCCGTCGGGTGGAGATACGCAGTATTTT	CASSPTPSGGDTQYF
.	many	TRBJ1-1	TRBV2	TGTGCCAGCAGTGTGACGGGTGCGAACACTGAAGCTTTCTTT	CASSVTGANTEAFF
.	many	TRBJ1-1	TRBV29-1	TGCAGCTTCAAAAAGCAGGGCTTAAGGCGGAACACTGAAGCTTTCTTT	CSFKKQGLRRNTEAFF
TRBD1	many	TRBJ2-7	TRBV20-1	TGCAGTGCCCAAACAGGGGGCGCCTCCTACGAGCAGTACTTC	CSAQTGGASYEQYF
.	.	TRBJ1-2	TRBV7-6	TGTGCCAGCAGCTTAAGTAACGGCGACTATGGCTACACCTTC	CASSLSNGDYGYTF
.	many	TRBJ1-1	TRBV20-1	TGCAGTGCTAGAGCAACGGGGACCCAGAACACTGAAGCTTTCTTT	CSARATGTQNTEAFF
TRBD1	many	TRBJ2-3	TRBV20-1	TGCAGTGCAGCTACAGGGGGAATAAGGACGCAGTATTTT	CSAATGGIRTQYF
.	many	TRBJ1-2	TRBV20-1	TGCAGTGCCCCCGACCCTGGTAGCTATGGCTACACCTTC	CSAPDPGSYGYTF
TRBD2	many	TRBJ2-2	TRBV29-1	TGCAGCGTGAGACTAAATAGCGGGAGAGAGGGGGAGCTGTTTTTT	CSVRLNSGREGELFF
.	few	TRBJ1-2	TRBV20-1	TGCAGTGCGGTCAGGGACGATGGCTACACCTTC	CSAVRDDGYTF
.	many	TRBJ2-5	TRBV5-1	TGCGCCAGCAGCGCAATAACAGGGCAAGAGACCCAGTACTTC	CASSAITGQETQYF
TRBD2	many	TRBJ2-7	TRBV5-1	TGCGCCAGCAGCTTGACCCCCCGACTAGCGGGCAACTCCTACGAGCAGTACTTC	CASSLTPRLAGNSYEQYF
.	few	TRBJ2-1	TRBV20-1	TGCAGTGCCCCGGATGTGGGGGCCCCTTACAATGAGCAGTTCTTC	CSAPDVGAPYNEQFF
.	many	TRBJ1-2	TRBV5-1	TGCGCCAGCAGCTTTGATTATGGAAATGGCTACACCTTC	CASSFDYGNGYTF
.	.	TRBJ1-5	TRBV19	TGTGCCAGTAGGGTATCCTGGAAGCCGGATCAGCCCCAGCATTTT	CASRVSWKPDQPQHF
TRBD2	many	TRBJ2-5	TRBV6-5	TGTGCCAGCAGCTATAGCGGGAGGGAAGAGACCCAGTACTTC	CASSYSGREETQYF
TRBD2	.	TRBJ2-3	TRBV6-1	TGTGCCAGCAGTCGGGGAGGTGGGAGGGCAGCAGATACGCAGTATTTT	CASSRGGGRAADTQYF
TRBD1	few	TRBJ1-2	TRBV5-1	TGCGCCAGCAGCTCCCAGGGACAGACCTCGGGAGGCTACACCTTC	CASSSQGQTSGGYTF
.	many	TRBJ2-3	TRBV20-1	TGCAGTGCTTTACCCTCAGGGCAAACAGATACGCAGTATTTT	CSALPSGQTDTQYF
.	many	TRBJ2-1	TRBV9	TGTGCCAGCAGCGTAACATCAACAACCCACAATGAGCAGTTCTTC	CASSVTSTTHNEQFF
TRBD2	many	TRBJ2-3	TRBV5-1	TGCGCCAGCAGCTACCGTAGCGGGGGAGAGACAAGCACAGATACGCAGTATTTT	CASSYRSGGETSTDTQYF
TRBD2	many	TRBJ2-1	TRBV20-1	TGCAGTGCTAGGAACGGCGGGGGGATTTGGAATGAGCAGTTCTTC	CSARNGGGIWNEQFF
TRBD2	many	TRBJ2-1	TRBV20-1	TGCAGTGCCGGGACTAGCGGGAGGGAAGGAAATGAGCAGTTCTTC	CSAGTSGREGNEQFF
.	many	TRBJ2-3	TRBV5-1	TGCGCCAGCAGCTTGGAATACGGGGGAGTGAGCACAGATACGCAGTATTTT	CASSLEYGGVSTDTQYF
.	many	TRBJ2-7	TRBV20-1	TGCAGTGCTAGAGAAAGGCGGACAGCCTCCTACGAGCAGTACTTC	CSARERRTASYEQYF
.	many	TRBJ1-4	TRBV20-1	TGCAGTGCTAGAGGCGGTACGGGAGTCAGAAAACTGTTTTTT	CSARGGTGVRKLFF
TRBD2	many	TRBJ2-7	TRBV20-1	TGCAGTGCCAGTTTGTTGACTAGCGACTACGAGCAGTACTTC	CSASLLTSDYEQYF
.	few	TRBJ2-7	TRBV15	TGTGCCACCAGCAGAGATGCAGGGTCCACTCACGAGCAGTACTTC	CATSRDAGSTHEQYF
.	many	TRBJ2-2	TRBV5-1	TGCGCCAGCAGCTTGGACGGAGGGGACACCGGGGAGCTGTTTTTT	CASSLDGGDTGELFF
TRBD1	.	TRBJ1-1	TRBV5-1	TGCGCCAGCAGCCTACGCAACCAGGGGGCGGAAAGCACTGAAGCTTTCTTT	CASSLRNQGAESTEAFF
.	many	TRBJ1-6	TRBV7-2	TGTGCCAGCAGCGAAACAGGGAGTAATTCACCCCTCCACTTT	CASSETGSNSPLHF